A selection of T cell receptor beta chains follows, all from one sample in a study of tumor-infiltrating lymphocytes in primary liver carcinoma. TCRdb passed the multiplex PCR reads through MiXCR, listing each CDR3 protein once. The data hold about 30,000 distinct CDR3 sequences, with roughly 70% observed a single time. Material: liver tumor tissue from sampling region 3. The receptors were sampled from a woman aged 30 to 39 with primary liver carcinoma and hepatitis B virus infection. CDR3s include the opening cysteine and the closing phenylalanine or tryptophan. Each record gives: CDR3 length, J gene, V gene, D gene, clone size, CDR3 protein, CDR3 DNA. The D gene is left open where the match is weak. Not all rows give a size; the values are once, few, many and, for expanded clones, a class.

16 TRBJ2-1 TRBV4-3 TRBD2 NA CASNQGWDYTYNEQFF TGCGCCAGCAACCAAGGTTGGGACTACACCTACAATGAGCAGTTCTTC
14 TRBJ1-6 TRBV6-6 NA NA CASNYTRMDSLLHF TGTGCCAGCAATTACACAAGGATGGATTCACTCCTCCACTTT
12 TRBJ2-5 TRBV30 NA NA CAWSSGKESQYF TGTGCCTGGAGCTCGGGGAAGGAGTCCCAGTACTTC
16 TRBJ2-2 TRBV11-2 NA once CASSPDPQLKTGKLFF TGCGCCAGCAGCCCCGATCCCCAATTGAAGACTGGGAAGCTGTTTTTT
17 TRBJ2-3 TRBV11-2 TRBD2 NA CASSRRGSGSLTDLQYF TGTGCCAGCAGCCGTCGAGGGAGCGGGAGCCTCACAGATTTGCAGTATTTT
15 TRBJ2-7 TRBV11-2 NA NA CASGFNGGTSYEQYF TGTGCCAGCGGCTTTAATGGGGGAACCTCCTACGAGCAGTACTTC
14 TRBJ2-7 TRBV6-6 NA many CASSYALAGGEQYF TGTGCCAGCAGTTATGCACTAGCTGGTGGTGAGCAGTACTTC
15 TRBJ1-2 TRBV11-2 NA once CASSLDGMAGSGYTF TGTGCCAGCAGCTTAGATGGGATGGCAGGGAGTGGATACACCTTT
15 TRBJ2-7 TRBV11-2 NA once CASIPLEAAHYKQYF TGTGCCAGCATCCCCTTGGAAGCGGCCCACTACAAGCAGTACTTC
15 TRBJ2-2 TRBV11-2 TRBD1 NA CASSAETGDTGELFF TGTGCCAGCAGTGCAGAGACAGGGGACACAGGGGAGTTGTTTTTT
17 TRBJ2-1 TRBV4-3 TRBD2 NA CASSQDPGLAGLNEQFF TGCGCGAGCAGCCAAGATCCGGGACTAGCGGGACTTAATGAGCAGTTTTTC
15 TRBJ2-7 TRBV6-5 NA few CASSYKDYSSYEQYF TGTGCCAGCAGTTACAAGGACTACAGCTCCTACGAGCAATACTTC
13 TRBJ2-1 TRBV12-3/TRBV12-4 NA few CVGSLGWYNEQFF TGTGTCGGCAGTTTGGGGTGGTACAATGAGCAGTTCTTC
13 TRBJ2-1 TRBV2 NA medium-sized CAGLVSSYNEQFF TGTGCCGGTCTAGTCAGCTCCTACAATGAGCAGTTCTTC
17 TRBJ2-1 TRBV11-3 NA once CASSSGVAGGATPEQLF NA
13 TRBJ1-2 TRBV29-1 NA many CSVDGGSGYGYTF TGCAGCGTTGACGGCGGGAGCGGCTATGGCTACACCTTC
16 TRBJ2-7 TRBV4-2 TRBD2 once CASSQAARRELHEQYF TGTGCCAGCAGCCAAGCCGCCCGGCGGGAGTTGCACGAGCAATACTTC
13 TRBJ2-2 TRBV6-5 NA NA CASSFRDTGELFF TGTGCCAGCAGTTTCAGGGACACCGGGGAGCTGTTCTTT
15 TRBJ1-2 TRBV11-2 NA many CANSLTIQGDGGYTF TGTGCCAACAGCTTAACAATACAGGGAGATGGTGGCTACACCTTC
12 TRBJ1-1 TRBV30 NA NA CALEELNTEAFF TGTGCGCTAGAGGAACTGAACACTGAAGCTTTCTTT
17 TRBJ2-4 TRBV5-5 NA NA CACSLVGMREGSDSQYF TGTGCCTGCAGCTTAGTTGGAATGAGGGAGGGGTCGGACAGTCAGTACTTC
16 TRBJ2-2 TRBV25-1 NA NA CALHGASSPYIGELFF TGTGCCCTTCATGGTGCTTCGTCGCCTTACATCGGGGAACTGTTTTTT
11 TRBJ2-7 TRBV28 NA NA CDSSSRYEQYF TGTGACAGTAGTTCCAGGTACGAGCAGTACTTC
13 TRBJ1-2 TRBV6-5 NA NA CASSPRTGYGYTF TGTGCCAGCAGTCCCAGAACGGGCTATGGCTACACCTTC
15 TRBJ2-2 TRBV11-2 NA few CASSPLQGPTGELFF TGTGCCAGCAGCCCTCTGCAAGGACCGACAGGGGAGCTGTTTTTT
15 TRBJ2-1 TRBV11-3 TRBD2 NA CASSSRGGVYSEQFF TGTGCCAGCAGCTCCCGCGGGGGGGTTTACAGTGAGCAGTTCTTC
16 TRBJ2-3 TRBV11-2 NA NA CASNRTRQGRGDTHYF TGTGCCAGCAACCGGACGCGGCAGGGAAGGGGAGATACGCACTATTTT
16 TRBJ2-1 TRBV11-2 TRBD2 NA CTSMVTNGRAGNEQFF TGTACCAGCATGGTTACTAACGGGAGGGCCGGCAATGAGCAGTTCTTC
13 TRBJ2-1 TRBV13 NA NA CASREGNDNEQFF TGTGCCAGCAGGGAGGGGAACGATAATGAACAGTTCTTC
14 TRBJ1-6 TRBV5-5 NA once CASRLGVSNSSLHF TGTGCCAGCAGGTTGGGCGTCAGTAATTCATCCCTCCACTTT
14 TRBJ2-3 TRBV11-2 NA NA CISSPPGRADTQYF TGTATCAGCAGCCCCCCGGGCCGGGCAGATACGCAGTATTTT
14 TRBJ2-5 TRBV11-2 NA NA CASSSRRLVGTQYF TGTGCCAGTAGCTCCCGGAGACTAGTGGGGACCCAGTACTTC
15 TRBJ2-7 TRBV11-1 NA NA CVSSWGGTRTYEQHF TGTGTCAGCAGCTGGGGCGGGACGAGGACCTACGAGCAGCACTTC
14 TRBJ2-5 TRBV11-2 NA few CASSSRGSQETQYF TGCGCCAGTAGCTCGAGGGGGAGCCAAGAGACCCAGTACTTC
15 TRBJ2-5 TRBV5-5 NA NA CASSLRATGRETQYF TGTGCCAGCAGCTTGAGGGCTACGGGGCGAGAGACCCAGTACTTC
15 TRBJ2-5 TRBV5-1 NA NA CTSNSDRVGQETQYF TGCACCAGCAACTCAGACAGAGTTGGACAAGAGACCCAGTACTTC
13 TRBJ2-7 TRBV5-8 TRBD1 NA CVSSLDRGNEQYF TGTGTCAGCAGCTTGGACAGGGGCAATGAGCAGTACTTC
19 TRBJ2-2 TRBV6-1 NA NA CANSETLPRGAANTGELFF TGTGCCAACAGTGAAACCCTTCCCAGGGGTGCCGCGAACACCGGGGAGCTGTTTTTT
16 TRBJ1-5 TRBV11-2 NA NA CSSSLNFGTSIQPQHF TGTTCCAGTAGCTTAAATTTCGGGACATCAATTCAGCCCCAGCATTTT
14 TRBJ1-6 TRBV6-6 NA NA CAGSYTGMDSSLHF TGTGCCGGCAGTTACACAGGGATGGATTCATCCCTCCATTTT
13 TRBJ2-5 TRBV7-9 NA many CASSLNVQETQYF TGTGCCAGCAGCTTAAATGTACAAGAGACCCAGTACTTC
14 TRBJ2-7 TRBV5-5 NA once CASSFEQAVYEQYF TGTGCCAGCAGCTTCGAGCAGGCTGTCTACGAGCAGTACTTC
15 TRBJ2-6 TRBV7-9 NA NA CASSLGGVGANVLTF TGTGCCAGCAGCTTAGGAGGAGTAGGGGCCAACGTCCTGACTTTC
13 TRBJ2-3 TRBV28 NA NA CATSSNSTDTQYF TGTGCCACCAGTTCTAACAGCACTGATACACAGTATTTT
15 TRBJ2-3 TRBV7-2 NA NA CASSPDGPRTDTQYF TGTGCCAGCAGCCCGGACGGACCCCGCACAGATACGCAGTATTTT
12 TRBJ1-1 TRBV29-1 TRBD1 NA CSVETGSTETFF TGCAGCGTCGAGACAGGGAGCACAGAAACCTTCTTT
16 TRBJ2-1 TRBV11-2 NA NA CAGREEVTTSYNEQFF TGTGCCGGCAGGGAGGAAGTGACAACCTCCTACAATGAGCAGTTCTTC
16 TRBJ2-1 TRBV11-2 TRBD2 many CASSLDIGLAMGEQFF TGTGCCAGCAGCTTGGATATCGGACTAGCCATGGGTGAGCAGTTCTTC
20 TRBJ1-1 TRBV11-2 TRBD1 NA CANSVRDRGRKRWSNTEAFF TGTGCGAACAGCGTTCGTGACAGGGGGCGCAAGAGGTGGAGTAACACTGAAGCTTTCTTT
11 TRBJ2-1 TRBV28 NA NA CASCFFGEQFF TGTGCCAGCTGTTTTTTTGGTGAGCAGTTCTTT
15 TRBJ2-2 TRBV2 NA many CASSGVSLNTGELFF TGTGCCAGCAGTGGAGTCAGTCTAAACACCGGGGAGCTGTTTTTT
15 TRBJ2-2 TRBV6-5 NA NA CASSPRAEFTGELLF TGTGCCAGCAGTCCGCGGGCAGAGTTCACCGGGGAGCTGCTTTTT
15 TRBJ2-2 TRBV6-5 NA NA CASCPRIGFTGELFF TGTGCCAGCTGCCCGCGGATAGGGTTCACCGGGGAGCTGTTTTTT
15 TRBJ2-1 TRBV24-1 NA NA CVTRGKDSTYIEQFF TGTGTCACCAGGGGAAAGGACAGCACCTACATTGAGCAGTTCTTC
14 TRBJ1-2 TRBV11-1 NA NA CASSFSGSLGGYTF TGTGCAAGCAGCTTTTCTGGGTCCTTGGGAGGCTACACCTTC
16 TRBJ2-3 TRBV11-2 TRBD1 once CASSSTQLQGTDTQYF TGTGCCAGCAGCTCAACCCAGTTACAGGGGACAGATACGCAGTATTTT
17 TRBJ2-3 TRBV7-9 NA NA CASSLGRSSGSIDTQYF TGTGCCAGCAGCTTAGGACGTTCTAGTGGTAGCATAGATACGCAGTATTTT
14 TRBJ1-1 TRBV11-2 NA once CTSSLSGVNTEAFF TGTACCAGCAGCTTATCAGGGGTGAACACTGAAGCTTTCTTC
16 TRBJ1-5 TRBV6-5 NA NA CANTSMRGNLLQSQHF TGTGCCAACACCTCGATGCGGGGAAACCTATTACAGTCCCAGCATTTT
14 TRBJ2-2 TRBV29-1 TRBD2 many CSVVTSMNTGELFF TGCAGCGTGGTGACTAGCATGAACACCGGGGAGCTGTTTTTT